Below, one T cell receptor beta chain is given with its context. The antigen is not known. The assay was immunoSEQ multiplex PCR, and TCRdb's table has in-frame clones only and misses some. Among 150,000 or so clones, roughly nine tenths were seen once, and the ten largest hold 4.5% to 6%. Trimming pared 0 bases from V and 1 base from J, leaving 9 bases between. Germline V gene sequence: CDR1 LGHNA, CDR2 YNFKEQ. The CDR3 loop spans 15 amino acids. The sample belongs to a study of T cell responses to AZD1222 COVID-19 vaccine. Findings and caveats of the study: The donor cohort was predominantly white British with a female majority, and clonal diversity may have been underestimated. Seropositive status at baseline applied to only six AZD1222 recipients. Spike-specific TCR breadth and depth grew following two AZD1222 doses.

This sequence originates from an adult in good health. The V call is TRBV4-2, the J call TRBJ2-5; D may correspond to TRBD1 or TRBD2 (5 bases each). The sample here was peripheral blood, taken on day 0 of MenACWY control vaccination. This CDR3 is CASSQEFGAQETQYF. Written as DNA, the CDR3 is TGTGCCAGCAGCCAAGAATTCGGGGCCCAAGAGACCCAGTACTTC.